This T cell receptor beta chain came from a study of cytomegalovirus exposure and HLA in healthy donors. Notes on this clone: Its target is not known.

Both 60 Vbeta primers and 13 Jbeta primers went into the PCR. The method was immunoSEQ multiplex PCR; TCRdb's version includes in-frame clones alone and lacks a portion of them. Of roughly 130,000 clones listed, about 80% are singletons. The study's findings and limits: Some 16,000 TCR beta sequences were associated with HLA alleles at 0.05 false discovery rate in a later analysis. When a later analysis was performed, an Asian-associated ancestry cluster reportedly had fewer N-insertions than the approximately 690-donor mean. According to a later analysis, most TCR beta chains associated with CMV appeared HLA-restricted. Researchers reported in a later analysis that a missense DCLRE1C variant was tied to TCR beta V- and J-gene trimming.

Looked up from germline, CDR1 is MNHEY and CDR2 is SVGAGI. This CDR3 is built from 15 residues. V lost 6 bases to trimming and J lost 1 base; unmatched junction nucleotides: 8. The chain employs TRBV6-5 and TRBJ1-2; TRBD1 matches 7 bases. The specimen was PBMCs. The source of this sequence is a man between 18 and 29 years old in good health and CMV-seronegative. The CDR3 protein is CASSERQGINYGYTF. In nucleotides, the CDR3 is TGTGCCAGCAGCGAGCGACAGGGCATTAACTATGGCTACACCTTC.